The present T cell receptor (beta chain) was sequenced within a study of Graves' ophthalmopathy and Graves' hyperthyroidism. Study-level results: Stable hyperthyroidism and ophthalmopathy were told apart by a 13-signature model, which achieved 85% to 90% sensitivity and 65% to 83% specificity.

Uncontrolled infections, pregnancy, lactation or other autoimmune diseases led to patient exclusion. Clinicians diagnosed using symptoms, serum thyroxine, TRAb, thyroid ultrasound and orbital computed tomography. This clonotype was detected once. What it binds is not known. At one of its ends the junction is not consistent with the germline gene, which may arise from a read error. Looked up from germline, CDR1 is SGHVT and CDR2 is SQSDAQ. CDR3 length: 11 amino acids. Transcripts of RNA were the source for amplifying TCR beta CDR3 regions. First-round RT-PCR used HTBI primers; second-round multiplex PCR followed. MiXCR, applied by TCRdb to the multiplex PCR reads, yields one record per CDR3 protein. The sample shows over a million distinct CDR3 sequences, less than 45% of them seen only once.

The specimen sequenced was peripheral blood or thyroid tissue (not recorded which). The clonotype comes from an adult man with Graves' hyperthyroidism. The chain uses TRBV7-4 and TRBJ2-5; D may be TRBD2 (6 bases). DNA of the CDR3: TGTGCCAGCAGCCCTCGGGAGATCCAGTACTTC. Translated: CASSPREIQYF.